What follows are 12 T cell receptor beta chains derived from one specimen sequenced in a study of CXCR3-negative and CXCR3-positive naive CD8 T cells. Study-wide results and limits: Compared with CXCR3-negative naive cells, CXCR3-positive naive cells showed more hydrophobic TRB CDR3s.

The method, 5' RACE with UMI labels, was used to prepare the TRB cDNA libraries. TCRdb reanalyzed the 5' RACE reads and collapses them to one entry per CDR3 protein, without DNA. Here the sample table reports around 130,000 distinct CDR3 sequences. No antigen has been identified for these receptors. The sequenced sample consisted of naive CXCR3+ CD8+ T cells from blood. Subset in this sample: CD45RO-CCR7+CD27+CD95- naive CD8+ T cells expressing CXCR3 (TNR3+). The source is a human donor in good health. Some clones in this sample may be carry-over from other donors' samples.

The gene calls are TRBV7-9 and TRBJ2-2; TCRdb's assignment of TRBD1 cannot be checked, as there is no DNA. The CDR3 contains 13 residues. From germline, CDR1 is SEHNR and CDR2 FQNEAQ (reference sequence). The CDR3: CASSKTGTGELFF.

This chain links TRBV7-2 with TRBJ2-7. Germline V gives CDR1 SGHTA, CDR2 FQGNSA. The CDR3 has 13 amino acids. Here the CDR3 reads CASSPYLNYEQYF. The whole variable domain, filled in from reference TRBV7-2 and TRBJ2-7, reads GAGVSQSPSNKVTEKGKDVELRCDPISGHTALYWYRQSLGQGLEFLIYFQGNSAPDKSGLPSDRFSAERTGGSVSTLTIQRTQQEDSAVYLCASSPYLNYEQYFGPGTRLTVT.

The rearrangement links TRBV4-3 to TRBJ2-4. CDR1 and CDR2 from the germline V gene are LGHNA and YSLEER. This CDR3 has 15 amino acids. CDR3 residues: CASSPTGDAKNIQYF.

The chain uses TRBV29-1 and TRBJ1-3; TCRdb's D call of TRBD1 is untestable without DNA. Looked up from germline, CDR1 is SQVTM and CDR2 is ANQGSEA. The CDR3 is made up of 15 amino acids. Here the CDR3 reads CSVEGGGHSGNTIYF.

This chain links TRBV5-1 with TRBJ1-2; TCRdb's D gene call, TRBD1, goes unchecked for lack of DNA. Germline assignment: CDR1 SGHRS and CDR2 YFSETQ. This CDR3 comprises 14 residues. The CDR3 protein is CASSLTDPRGGYTF.

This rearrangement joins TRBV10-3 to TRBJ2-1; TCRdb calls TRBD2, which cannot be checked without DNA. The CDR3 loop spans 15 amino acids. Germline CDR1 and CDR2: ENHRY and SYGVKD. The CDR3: CAISELRGGPDEQFF.

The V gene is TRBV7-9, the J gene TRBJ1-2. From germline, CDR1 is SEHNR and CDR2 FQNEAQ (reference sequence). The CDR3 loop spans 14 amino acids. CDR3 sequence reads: CASSFKQENYGYTF.

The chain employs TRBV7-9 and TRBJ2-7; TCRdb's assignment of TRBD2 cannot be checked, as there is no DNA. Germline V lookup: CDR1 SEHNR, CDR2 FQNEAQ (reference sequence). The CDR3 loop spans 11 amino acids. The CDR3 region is CASSWGLEQYF.

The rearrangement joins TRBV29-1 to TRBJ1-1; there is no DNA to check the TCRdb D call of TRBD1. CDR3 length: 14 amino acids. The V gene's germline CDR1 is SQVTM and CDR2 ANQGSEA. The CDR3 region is CSVAGGDLRTEAFF.

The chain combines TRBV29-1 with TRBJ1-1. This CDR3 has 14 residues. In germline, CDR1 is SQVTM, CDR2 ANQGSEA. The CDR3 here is CSVDSGVLNTEAFF.

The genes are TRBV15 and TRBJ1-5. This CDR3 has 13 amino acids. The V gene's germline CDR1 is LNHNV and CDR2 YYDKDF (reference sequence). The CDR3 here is CATSRDARQPQHF.

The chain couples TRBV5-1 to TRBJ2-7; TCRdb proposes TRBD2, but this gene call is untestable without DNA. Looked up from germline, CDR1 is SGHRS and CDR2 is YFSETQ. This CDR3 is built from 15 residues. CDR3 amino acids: CASSLTGTSINEQYF.